These 19 T cell receptor beta chains were all obtained from the same sample, sequenced in a study of T cell responses to AZD1222 COVID-19 vaccine. The table came from immunoSEQ multiplex PCR; TCRdb's copy has only in-frame clones and leaves some out. The data show roughly 50,000 clones, with more than 60% seen just once and 5.5% to 8% held by the top ten. The starting material was peripheral blood, obtained on day 0 of AZD1222 vaccination. The receptors derive from an adult in good health.

The genes are TRBV23-1 and TRBJ1-3; D not certain. TRBV23-1 is designated an ORF whose function remains uncertain. The V end was cut by 5 bases, the J end by 5 bases, with 10 bases between. This CDR3 is built from 13 residues. As DNA, the CDR3 is TGCGCCAGCAGTGGGGAGAGCCGAAACACCATATATTTT. It specifies CASSGESRNTIYF.

The chain combines TRBV5-8 with TRBJ2-1; D uncertain. The CDR3 runs to 15 residues. The germline V gene encodes CDR1 SGHTS and CDR2 YDEGEE. Trimming pared 7 bases from V and 2 bases from J, leaving 16 bases between. CDR3 residues: CASGRWDHAYNEQFF. CDR3 nucleotides: TGTGCCAGCGGTCGGTGGGATCACGCCTACAATGAGCAGTTCTTC.

This rearrangement joins TRBV19 to TRBJ1-1; D unclear. Trimming took off 1 base at V and 1 base at J, with 13 bases between the two ends. Looked up from germline, CDR1 is LNHDA and CDR2 is SQIVND (reference sequence). This CDR3 is built from 16 residues. The CDR3, as DNA: TGTGCCAGTAGTATAGGTGTGGGGTCAGAGAACACTGAAGCTTTCTTT. Its protein is CASSIGVGSENTEAFF.

V and J are TRBV6-5 and TRBJ1-1; unclear D gene. Germline CDR1 reads MNHEY; CDR2 reads SVGAGI. The V end was cut by 10 bases, the J end by 1 base, with 16 bases between. This CDR3 region has 14 residues. Here the CDR3 reads CATRPPTRNTEAFF. CDR3 coding DNA: TGTGCCACCCGACCTCCCACAAGGAACACTGAAGCTTTCTTT.

The CDR3 nucleotides are TGTGCCAGCAGCCCTACCTTGACAGGGTCGGACACCATATATTTT. Its protein is CASSPTLTGSDTIYF. The chain uses TRBV4-2 and TRBJ1-3; 7 positions agree with TRBD1. Per germline, CDR1 LGHNA and CDR2 YNFKEQ. The J segment lost 8 bases and the V segment lost 4 bases, leaving 11 bases of the junction unmatched. This CDR3 has 15 amino acids.

This rearrangement joins TRBV5-8 to TRBJ2-2, with D maybe TRBD2 (5 bases). The CDR3 covers 16 residues. Looked up from germline, CDR1 is SGHTS and CDR2 is YDEGEE. V dropped 0 bases and J dropped 4 bases, with 13 bases sitting between them. Written as DNA, the CDR3 is TGTGCCAGCAGCTTGGGTCCGGGGAGAAGCACCGGGGAGCTGTTTTTT. Amino acids: CASSLGPGRSTGELFF.

The gene calls are TRBV28 and TRBJ2-7; D is perhaps TRBD1 (6 bases). This CDR3 is built from 14 residues. V lost 6 bases and J 7 bases, leaving 19 bases between the germline ends. The germline CDR1 and CDR2 sequences are MDHEN and SYDVKM. CDR3 coding DNA: TGTGCCAGCAGGGCGACAGGACAGTCGGGGGAGCAGTACGTC. It codes for CASRATGQSGEQYV.

The V call is TRBV28, the J call TRBJ1-2; the match to TRBD1 covers 8 bases. This CDR3 spans 14 amino acids. Germline V gene data show CDR1 as MDHEN and CDR2 as SYDVKM. The V segment lost 5 bases and the J segment 9 bases; nucleotides outside the gene matches: 11. CDR3 region: CASSKTGGTFSYTF. The CDR3 DNA is TGTGCCAGCAGTAAAACAGGGGGGACTTTTAGCTACACCTTC.

The rearrangement uses TRBV7-2 and TRBJ1-1; D possibly corresponds to TRBD1 (5 bases). The CDR3 sequence is 14 residues long. The V end was cut by 5 bases, the J end by 4 bases, with 14 bases between. Germline loops: CDR1 SGHTA, CDR2 FQGNSA. Here the CDR3 reads CASSPFGGVTEAFF. CDR3 DNA: TGTGCCAGCAGCCCTTTCGGGGGTGTCACTGAAGCTTTCTTT.

This chain links TRBV7-2 with TRBJ2-7; TRBD2 agrees at 8 bases. CDR1 and CDR2 from the germline V gene are SGHTA and FQGNSA. The junction had 10 bases not matched to a gene; V was cut back by 5 bases and J by 4 bases. The CDR3 spans 15 residues. The CDR3 region has the DNA TGTGCCAGCAGCGTCGCGGGACTAGGGGTGTACGAGCAGTACTTC. Its protein product is CASSVAGLGVYEQYF. The complete variable domain, with remaining parts taken from reference TRBV7-2 and TRBJ2-7, reads GAGVSQSPSNKVTEKGKDVELRCDPISGHTALYWYRQSLGQGLEFLIYFQGNSAPDKSGLPSDRFSAERTGGSVSTLTIQRTQQEDSAVYLCASSVAGLGVYEQYFGPGTRLTVT.

The V call is TRBV19, the J call TRBJ1-4; a weak D match, TRBD1 (6 bases). This CDR3 contains 16 residues. Deletions cut 3 bases from V and 4 bases from J, with 15 bases between. Looked up from germline, CDR1 is LNHDA and CDR2 is SQIVND (reference sequence). The chain's CDR3 is CASSIGGQNFNEKLFF. The CDR3 DNA reads TGTGCCAGTAGTATCGGGGGACAAAACTTTAATGAAAAACTGTTTTTT.

The V call is TRBV3-1 (or the pseudogene TRBV3-2), the J call TRBJ2-7, with 9 bases identical to TRBD2. The length of the CDR3 is 13 residues. Unmatched junction bases numbered 3, after V lost 6 bases and J lost 3 bases. Germline CDR1 LGHDT, CDR2 YNNKEL (reference sequence). CDR3 sequence reads: CASRGLAFYEQYF. CDR3 nucleotide sequence: TGTGCCAGCAGGGGACTAGCCTTCTACGAGCAGTACTTC.

J is TRBJ1-3 and V is TRBV2, with 9 bases matching TRBD1. J was trimmed by 0 bases and V by 7 bases; bases with no gene match: 10. From germline, CDR1 is SNHLY and CDR2 FYNNEI. This CDR3 region has 17 residues. CDR3 nucleotides: TGTGCCAGCAACACCGGGACAGGGTTGATCTCTGGAAACACCATATATTTT. It specifies CASNTGTGLISGNTIYF.

J is TRBJ1-5 and V is TRBV6-1; possible D gene TRBD1, 5 bases. V gave up 1 base and J gave up 6 bases, with 10 bases separating them. Germline V lookup: CDR1 MNHNS, CDR2 SASEGT. The length of the CDR3 is 14 residues. Here the CDR3 DNA reads TGTGCCAGCAGTGAAGGGGTGGGGCCTCAGCCCCAGCATTTT. It specifies CASSEGVGPQPQHF.

V usage is TRBV3-1 (or the pseudogene TRBV3-2) and J usage is TRBJ2-3, with TRBD2 matching over 10 bases. The CDR3 sequence is 15 residues long. Per the germline V gene, CDR1 is LGHDT and CDR2 is YNNKEL (reference sequence). The V segment lost 2 bases and the J segment 8 bases; nucleotides outside the gene matches: 7. CDR3 residues: CASSQFTIAGGTQYF. The CDR3 DNA follows: TGTGCCAGCAGCCAATTTACCATAGCGGGAGGTACGCAGTATTTT.

The genes are TRBV5-4 and TRBJ2-6, with D tentatively TRBD1 (5 bases). Germline CDR1 reads SGHNT; CDR2 reads YYREEE (reference sequence). The CDR3 sequence is 15 residues long. V was shortened by 4 bases and J by 4 bases, with 12 bases between the two germline ends. The CDR3 DNA reads as TGTGCCAGCAGCCTCGACAGTGCCGGGGCCAACGTCCTGACTTTC. Its protein is CASSLDSAGANVLTF.

In its sample, this clone was seen once. The chain joins TRBV29-1 to TRBJ2-3, with a tentative D call TRBD2 (6 bases). V lost 5 bases and J lost 0, with 15 bases in between. This CDR3 has 15 amino acids. Germline V gene data show CDR1 as SQVTM and CDR2 as ANQGSEA. The CDR3 loop is CSVLGDFPSTDTQYF. CDR3 DNA: TGCAGCGTTCTGGGGGACTTTCCGAGCACAGATACGCAGTATTTT.

On this clone: An end of the junction does not agree with germline; a read error may underlie this. The chain carries TRBV6-4 and TRBJ1-2; TRBD1 is a possible D gene (6 bases). This CDR3 contains 13 residues. In germline, CDR1 is MRHNA, CDR2 SNTAGT. Here the CDR3 reads CASSAEGGDPCSF. The CDR3 nucleotides are TGTGCCAGCAGTGCAGAGGGGGGCGATCCGTGCTCCTTC.

The genes are TRBV12-5 and TRBJ2-7; 8 nucleotides line up with TRBD1. The CDR3 loop spans 15 amino acids. V dropped 4 bases and J dropped 6; count of bases not matched to a gene: 11. Germline CDR1 reads LGHNT; CDR2 reads FRNRAP. Written as DNA, the CDR3 is TGTGCTAGTGGTTCAAGGACAGGGAGAGAGGTCGAGCAGTACGTC. This gives the protein CASGSRTGREVEQYV.